The 7 T cell receptor beta chains below all came from one sample that was sequenced in a study of response to subunit inactivated influenza vaccine. TCRdb processed the RT-PCR reads anew with MiXCR; each CDR3 protein has one entry. The sample lists 650,000 to 700,000 distinct CDR3 sequences; around a sixth were seen once. Source: PBMCs from blood, taken roughly 12 days after vaccination. These receptor sequences come from a man in his forties or fifties who received an inactivated influenza vaccine.

In this sample, this clonotype turned up many times. The chain links TRBV29-1 to TRBJ2-5, with D maybe TRBD1 (6 bases). V was trimmed by 5 bases and J by 2 bases, leaving 9 bases between them. There are 12 residues in the CDR3. Germline loops: CDR1 SQVTM, CDR2 ANQGSEA. The CDR3 protein is CSVQGQQETQYF. The CDR3 region has the DNA TGCAGCGTTCAGGGACAACAAGAGACCCAGTACTTC.

This clonotype was seen a few times. Here the CDR3 reads CASSRQGAGNYGYTF. The CDR3 DNA sequence: TGTGCCAGCAGTCGACAGGGGGCGGGTAACTATGGCTACACCTTC. The chain is built from TRBV6-1 and TRBJ1-2; 10 positions agree with TRBD1. V trimming: 5 bases; J trimming: 1 base; junction bases outside the gene matches: 4. Germline CDR1 reads MNHNS; CDR2 reads SASEGT. There are 15 residues in the CDR3.

V and J are TRBV6-5 and TRBJ1-2; TRBD1 agrees at 8 bases. Germline loops: CDR1 MNHEY, CDR2 SVGAGI. There are 14 residues in the CDR3. V dropped 2 bases and J dropped 2; count of bases not matched to a gene: 1. Written as DNA, the CDR3 is TGTGCCAGCAGTTACCAGGGGGCCAACTATGGCTACACCTTC. It codes for CASSYQGANYGYTF.

This clonotype was detected a few times. The V call is TRBV12-3 or TRBV12-4, the J call TRBJ2-5, with D uncertain. The germline V and J ends were trimmed by 2 bases and 1 base, with 8 bases remaining between them. The CDR3 runs to 14 residues. CDR3 nucleotide sequence: TGTGCCAGCAGTTTAAGGGTTATCCAAGAGACCCAGTACTTC. This gives the protein CASSLRVIQETQYF.

The chain joins TRBV7-8 to TRBJ2-3; either TRBD1 or TRBD2 may supply D (5 bases each). V lost 5 bases to trimming and J lost 2 bases, with 17 bases between them. Germline V CDR1 and CDR2: SGHVS, FQNEAQ. The CDR3 runs 16 residues. CDR3 in amino acids: CASSPRVGANTDTQYF. The CDR3 coding sequence is TGTGCCAGCAGCCCGAGGGTCGGGGCAAACACAGATACGCAGTATTTT. Complete variable domain (other parts from reference TRBV7-8 and TRBJ2-3): GAGVSQSPRYKVAKRGQDVALRCDPISGHVSLFWYQQALGQGPEFLTYFQNEAQLDKSGLPSDRFFAERPEGSVSTLKIQRTQQEDSAVYLCASSPRVGANTDTQYFGPGTRLTVL.

In its sample, this clonotype was seen a few times. The V and J genes are TRBV28 and TRBJ2-7; D remains ambiguous. This CDR3 region has 13 residues. V was cut by 3 bases and J by 2 bases, with 8 bases left in between. Germline CDR1 and CDR2: MDHEN and SYDVKM. The CDR3 DNA is TGTGCCAGCAGTTTGTCGCTTACCTACGAGCAGTACTTC. It is translated as CASSLSLTYEQYF. The full variable domain, rest sourced from reference TRBV28 and TRBJ2-7, is DVKVTQSSRYLVKRTGEKVFLECVQDMDHENMFWYRQDPGLGLRLIYFSYDVKMKEKGDIPEGYSVSREKKERFSLILESASTNQTSMYLCASSLSLTYEQYFGPGTRLTVT.

The V gene is TRBV12-3 or TRBV12-4, the J gene TRBJ2-2; either TRBD1 or TRBD2 may supply D (5 bases each). This CDR3 has 17 amino acids. V lost 3 bases and J 4 bases, leaving 18 bases between the germline ends. CDR3: CASSFRFGGRPTGELFF. The CDR3 DNA is TGTGCCAGCAGTTTTAGGTTTGGGGGAAGGCCCACCGGGGAGCTGTTTTTT.